Listed here is a single T cell receptor (beta chain). The data belong to a study of cytomegalovirus exposure and HLA in healthy donors. Germline-derived CDR1 and CDR2 are SGHNT and YENEEA. CDR3 length: 18 amino acids. V dropped 1 base and J dropped 1; count of bases not matched to a gene: 5. With 60 Vbeta and 13 Jbeta primers, the PCR was carried out. This table comes from immunoSEQ multiplex PCR, and its TCRdb copy is limited to in-frame clones, with some not included. The sample includes more than 85,000 clones, 81% of them seen just once. The sample taken for sequencing was PBMCs. The gene calls are TRBV11-3 and TRBJ2-1, with TRBD2 identical over 12 bases. The sequence came from a woman in her thirties in good health and CMV-seronegative. The CDR3 region is CASSLGLAGGFSYNEQFF. CDR3 bases: TGTGCCAGCAGCTTAGGGCTAGCGGGAGGGTTTTCCTACAATGAGCAGTTCTTC.